The text below deals with one T cell receptor beta chain. Its antigen remains unidentified. No per-base quality is available; no much larger clone lies one base away. For CDR1 and CDR2, the germline V gene lists KGHSH and LQKENI. V lost 3 bases and J lost 3 bases, and the count of bases not matched to a germline gene is 12. The CDR3 covers 18 residues, taking in both the cysteine and the phenylalanine. CDR3 DNA is the only sequence kept; it has 54 bases, read in frame from the first base. Participants in the prospective study were enrolled through a virtual design, were aged roughly 18 to 90 years, and lived in some 24 United States geographic areas. In the prospective study, participants were assigned to cohorts based on the clinical history participants reported in a screening survey and a study questionnaire. In the prospective study, whole blood, serum and a nasopharyngeal or oropharyngeal swab were collected from each participant by mobile phlebotomists. Additional blood draws and questionnaires over a 2-month period could optionally be provided by prospective study participants. Prospective study blood samples were shipped either frozen or at room temperature before DNA extraction.

The immunoSEQ Assay, a bias-controlled multiplex PCR, was used to amplify TCRbeta CDR3 regions from genomic DNA. In the source study's methods: The number of nucleated cells in each sample was estimated from the amplification of reference gene primers within the assay. Sequence reads were collapsed and filtered to measure the absolute abundance of every unique TCRbeta CDR3 rearrangement. For each sample, productive Simpson clonality was calculated by taking the square root of Simpson's diversity index across productive rearrangements. TCRdb retrieved this table from immuneACCESS and kept in-frame rearrangements only. Not all clones are present; in checked studies, unresolved V genes account for under half, and no reason is known for the remainder. V and J calls and clone size are as listed in that table; D and trimming were resolved from the DNA. Within this sample are about 270,000 clones, with around 89% of them counted one time only. Of the sample, roughly 1.2% is held by the ten largest clones.

The sample is drawn from a study of blood T cell repertoires in COVID-19 (dated by TCRdb to the early 2020s). The study in broad terms: Collaborator samples came from the United States, Italy and Spain and covered acute and convalescent phases of COVID-19. The material from the prospective study consisted of cDNA or gDNA derived from T cells, B-cell-depleted T cells, or PBMCs. Deeply sampled blood TCRbeta repertoires from subjects exposed to, actively infected with, or recovered from COVID-19 were included in the dataset. The repertoires were released in a freely available public database intended as a resource for research on the immune response to SARS-CoV-2. Samples were obtained from the ongoing ImmuneRACE study (first 160 participants) and from 1,200 or so subjects provided by 6 global collaborators. Sample metadata almost always included a de-identified subject ID, COVID-19 status, age in years and sex. Where available, HLA class I and class II types were obtained from metadata supplied by the sample provider rather than from assay-based typing.

Overall results and qualifications from the work: The quantity of clinical and demographic metadata differed by source and by participant and was supplied without curation.

This TCR came from a woman aged 40 to 49 with acute COVID-19. Sequenced material: PBMCs or T cells enriched from blood (not recorded which). The sequence links TRBV18 to TRBJ2-1; 9 bases in the middle match TRBD2. The DNA reads as follows: TGTGCCAGCTCACCCTGGACTAGCGCCTCGAAGAGCTACAATGAGCAGTTCTTC. It encodes CASSPWTSASKSYNEQFF.